A single TCR beta chain is shown here with its context. The antigen is undetermined. The sample carries other DNA sequences with the same CDR3. This sample was included in a study of cytomegalovirus exposure and HLA in healthy donors. At the level of the study: Early on, a data release was issued that held approximately 92 million unique TCRs from HLA-typed donors. Study-wide results and limits: The dataset shows that most TCR sequences were rare, while some public TCRs occurred in many donors. Earlier analysis yielded a pattern in which most TCR beta V segments were productive about 90% or about 30% of the time.

The PCR had 60 Vbeta and 13 Jbeta primers. TCRdb's table, derived via immunoSEQ multiplex PCR, lists solely in-frame clones and lacks some. The repertoire holds 100,000 or so clones, with more than 55% as singletons. The sequenced sample consisted of PBMCs. This sequence originates from a woman between 25 and 40 years old in good health and CMV-seropositive.

The CDR3 nucleotides read TGCGCCAGCAGCTCGGACACGGGTTACGAGCAGTACTTC. Amino acids: CASSSDTGYEQYF. This rearrangement joins TRBV5-1 to TRBJ2-7, with D maybe TRBD1 (5 bases). There are 13 residues in the CDR3. Germline V gene sequence: CDR1 SGHRS, CDR2 YFSETQ. V lost 3 bases and J 4 bases, leaving 11 bases between the germline ends.